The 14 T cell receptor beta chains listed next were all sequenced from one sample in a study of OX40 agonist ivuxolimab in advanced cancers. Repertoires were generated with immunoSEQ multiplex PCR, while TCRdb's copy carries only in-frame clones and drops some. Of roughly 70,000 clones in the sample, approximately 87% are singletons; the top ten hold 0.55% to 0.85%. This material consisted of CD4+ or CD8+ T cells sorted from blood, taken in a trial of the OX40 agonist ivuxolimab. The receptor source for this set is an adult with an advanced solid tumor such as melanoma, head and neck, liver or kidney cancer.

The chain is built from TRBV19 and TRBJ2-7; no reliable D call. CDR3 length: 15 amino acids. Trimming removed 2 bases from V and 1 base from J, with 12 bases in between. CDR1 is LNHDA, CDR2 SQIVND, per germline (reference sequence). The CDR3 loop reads CASSIRALWSYEQYF. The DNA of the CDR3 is TGTGCCAGTAGTATAAGGGCCCTGTGGTCCTACGAGCAGTACTTC.

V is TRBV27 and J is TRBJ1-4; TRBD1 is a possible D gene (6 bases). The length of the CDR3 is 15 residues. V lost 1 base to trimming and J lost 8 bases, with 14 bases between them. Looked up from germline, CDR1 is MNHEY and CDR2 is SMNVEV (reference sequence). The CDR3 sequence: CASSLFPGAGEKLFF. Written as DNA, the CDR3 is TGTGCCAGCAGTTTATTCCCGGGGGCAGGGGAAAAACTGTTTTTT.

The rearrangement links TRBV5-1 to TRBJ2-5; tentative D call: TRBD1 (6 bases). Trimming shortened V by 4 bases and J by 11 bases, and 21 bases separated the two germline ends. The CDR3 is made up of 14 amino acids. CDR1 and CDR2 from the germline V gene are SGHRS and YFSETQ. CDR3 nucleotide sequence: TGCGCCAGCAGCCTGCAATATGTTGGGGACACTCAGTACTTC. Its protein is CASSLQYVGDTQYF.

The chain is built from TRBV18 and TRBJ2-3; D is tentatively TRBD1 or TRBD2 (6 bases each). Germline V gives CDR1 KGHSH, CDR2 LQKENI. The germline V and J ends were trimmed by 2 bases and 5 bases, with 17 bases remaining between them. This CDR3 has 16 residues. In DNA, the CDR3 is TGTGCCAGCTCACCAAAGGGGGGCACGAGCTTAGATACGCAGTATTTT. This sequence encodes CASSPKGGTSLDTQYF.

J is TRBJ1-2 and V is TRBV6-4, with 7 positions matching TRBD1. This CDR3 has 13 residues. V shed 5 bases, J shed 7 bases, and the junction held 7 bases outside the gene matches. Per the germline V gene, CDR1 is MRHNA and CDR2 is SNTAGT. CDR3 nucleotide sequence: TGTGCCAGCAGTCCATCAGGGGGGGTTGGCTACACCTTC. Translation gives CASSPSGGVGYTF.

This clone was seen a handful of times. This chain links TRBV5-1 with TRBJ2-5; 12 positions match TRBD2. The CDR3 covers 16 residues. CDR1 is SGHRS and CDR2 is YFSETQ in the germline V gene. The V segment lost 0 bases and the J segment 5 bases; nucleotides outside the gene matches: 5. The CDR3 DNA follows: TGCGCCAGCAGCTTGGGACTAGCGGGGGTGAGGGAGACCCAGTACTTC. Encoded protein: CASSLGLAGVRETQYF.

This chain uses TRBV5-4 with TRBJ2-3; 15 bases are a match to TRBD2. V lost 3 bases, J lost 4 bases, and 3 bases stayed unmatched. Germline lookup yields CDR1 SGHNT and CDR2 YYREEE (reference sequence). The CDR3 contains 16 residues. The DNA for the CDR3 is TGTGCCAGCAGCTCGGGACTAGCGGGGGGTGCAGATACGCAGTATTTT. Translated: CASSSGLAGGADTQYF.

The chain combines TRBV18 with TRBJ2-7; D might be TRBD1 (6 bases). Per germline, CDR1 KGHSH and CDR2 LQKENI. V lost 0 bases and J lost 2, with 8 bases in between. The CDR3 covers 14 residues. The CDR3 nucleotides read TGTGCCAGCTCACCACCGGGGGCTACCTACGAGCAGTACTTC. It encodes CASSPPGATYEQYF.

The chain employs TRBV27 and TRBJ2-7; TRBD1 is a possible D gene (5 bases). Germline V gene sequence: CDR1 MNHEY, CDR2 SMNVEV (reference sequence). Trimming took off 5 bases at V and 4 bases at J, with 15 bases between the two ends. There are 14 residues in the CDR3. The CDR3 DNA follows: TGTGCCAGCAGTCCTAACCCCGACAGTTACGAGCAGTACTTC. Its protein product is CASSPNPDSYEQYF.

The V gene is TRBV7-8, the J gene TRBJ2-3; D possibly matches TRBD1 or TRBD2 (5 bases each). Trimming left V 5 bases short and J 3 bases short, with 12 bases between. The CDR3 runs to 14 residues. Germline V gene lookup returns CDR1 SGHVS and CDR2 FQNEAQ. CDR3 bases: TGTGCCAGCAGCCCGGGGCCCTCTACAGATACGCAGTATTTT. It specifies CASSPGPSTDTQYF.

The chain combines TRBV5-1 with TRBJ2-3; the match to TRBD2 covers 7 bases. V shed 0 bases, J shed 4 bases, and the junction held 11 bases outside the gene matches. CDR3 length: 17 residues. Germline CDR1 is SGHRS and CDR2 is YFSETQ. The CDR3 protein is CASSLEWGGGLSDTQYF. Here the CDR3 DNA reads TGCGCCAGCAGCTTGGAGTGGGGCGGGGGTTTATCAGATACGCAGTATTTT.

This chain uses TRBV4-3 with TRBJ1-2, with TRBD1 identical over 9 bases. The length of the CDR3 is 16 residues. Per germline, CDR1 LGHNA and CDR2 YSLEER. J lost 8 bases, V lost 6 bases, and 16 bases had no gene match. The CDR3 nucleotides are TGCGCCAGCAGGCATACTGGGGACAGGGAATATATGGGCTACACCTTC. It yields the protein CASRHTGDREYMGYTF.

The CDR3 sequence: CASSFNAGGQGRYEQYF. The CDR3 DNA follows: TGTGCCAGCAGCTTTAACGCAGGGGGGCAGGGGCGGTACGAGCAGTACTTC. The rearrangement uses TRBV4-2 and TRBJ2-7; maybe TRBD1 (7 bases). With 5 bases removed from V and 4 bases from J, the gap between germline ends came to 24 bases. Germline values: CDR1 LGHNA, CDR2 YNFKEQ. The CDR3 runs to 17 residues.

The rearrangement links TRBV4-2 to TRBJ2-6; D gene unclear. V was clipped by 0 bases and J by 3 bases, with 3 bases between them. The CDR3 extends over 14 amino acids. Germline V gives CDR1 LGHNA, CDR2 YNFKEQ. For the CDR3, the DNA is TGTGCCAGCAGCCAAGAGGGTGGGGCCAACGTCCTGACTTTC. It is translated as CASSQEGGANVLTF.